Listed below are T cell receptor beta chains from one sample, sequenced in a study of blood T cell repertoires in COVID-19. The data were produced by immunoSEQ multiplex PCR, yet TCRdb's version contains in-frame clones alone and is incomplete. The table records 45,000 to 50,000 clones, roughly 91% of them present only once. Sequencing was done on a sample of peripheral blood. The receptors derive from a man in his fifties or sixties with active COVID-19. CDR3s include the opening cysteine and the closing phenylalanine or tryptophan. Each record gives: clone size, J gene, D gene, V gene, CDR3 protein, CDR3 DNA. D genes are given only for firm matches. The listing skips clone size in some rows; elsewhere it reads once, few, many or a size class.

abundance: once; j_gene: TRBJ2-5; d_gene: .; v_gene: TRBV7-8; CDR3aa: CASRPRGEETQYF; CDR3nt: TGTGCCAGCAGACCCCGGGGAGAAGAGACCCAGTACTTC
abundance: once; j_gene: TRBJ1-1; d_gene: .; v_gene: TRBV5-4; CDR3aa: CASSFGRGQGNTEAFF; CDR3nt: TGTGCCAGCAGCTTCGGGAGGGGCCAGGGGAACACTGAAGCTTTCTTT
abundance: .; j_gene: TRBJ2-5; d_gene: TRBD2; v_gene: TRBV2; CDR3aa: CASREGLAGGHFPETQYF; CDR3nt: TGTGCCAGCCGAGAGGGACTAGCGGGGGGGCATTTTCCCGAGACCCAGTACTTC
abundance: .; j_gene: TRBJ2-7; d_gene: .; v_gene: TRBV7-9; CDR3aa: CASSREGAYEQYF; CDR3nt: TGTGCCAGCAGCCGCGAGGGGGCCTACGAGCAGTACTTC
abundance: .; j_gene: TRBJ1-5; d_gene: .; v_gene: TRBV5-3; CDR3aa: CASTSGGGSNQPQHF; CDR3nt: TGTGCCAGCACCTCCGGGGGTGGCAGCAATCAGCCCCAGCATTTT
abundance: .; j_gene: TRBJ1-1; d_gene: TRBD1; v_gene: TRBV7-6; CDR3aa: CASSLGQYTEAFF; CDR3nt: TGTGCCAGCAGCTTGGGACAGTACACTGAAGCTTTCTTT
abundance: .; j_gene: TRBJ1-4; d_gene: TRBD1; v_gene: TRBV7-9; CDR3aa: CASSSDRGGEKLFF; CDR3nt: TGTGCCAGCAGCTCGGACAGGGGAGGGGAAAAACTGTTTTTT
abundance: once; j_gene: TRBJ2-2; d_gene: TRBD1; v_gene: TRBV15; CDR3aa: CATSFGTGGTGELFF; CDR3nt: TGTGCCACCAGCTTCGGGACAGGGGGAACCGGGGAGCTGTTTTTT
abundance: .; j_gene: TRBJ2-1; d_gene: .; v_gene: TRBV7-3; CDR3aa: CASSLTYRASYNEQFF; CDR3nt: TGTGCCAGCAGCTTAACATACAGGGCCTCCTACAATGAGCAGTTCTTC
abundance: .; j_gene: TRBJ2-1; d_gene: TRBD2; v_gene: TRBV6-2/TRBV6-3; CDR3aa: CASSSPQRGNNEQFF; CDR3nt: TGTGCCAGCAGTTCCCCCCAGCGGGGAAACAATGAGCAGTTCTTC
abundance: .; j_gene: TRBJ2-7; d_gene: TRBD2; v_gene: TRBV3-1/TRBV3-2; CDR3aa: CASSPGKPSGAYEQYF; CDR3nt: TGTGCCAGCAGCCCGGGGAAGCCTAGCGGGGCTTACGAGCAGTACTTC
abundance: .; j_gene: TRBJ2-4; d_gene: TRBD1; v_gene: TRBV5-4; CDR3aa: CASSPGQGPYGKNIQYF; CDR3nt: TGTGCCAGCAGCCCCGGACAGGGTCCCTATGGCAAAAACATTCAGTACTTC
abundance: .; j_gene: TRBJ2-1; d_gene: TRBD1; v_gene: TRBV19; CDR3aa: CASRFGQGAGEQFF; CDR3nt: TGTGCCAGTAGATTTGGACAGGGGGCGGGCGAGCAGTTCTTC
abundance: .; j_gene: TRBJ2-5; d_gene: .; v_gene: TRBV5-5; CDR3aa: CASSFPQETQYF; CDR3nt: TGTGCCAGCAGCTTTCCACAAGAGACCCAGTACTTC
abundance: .; j_gene: TRBJ2-3; d_gene: .; v_gene: TRBV6-2/TRBV6-3; CDR3aa: CASSVSGGTDTQYF; CDR3nt: TGTGCCAGCAGTGTATCGGGCGGGACAGATACGCAGTATTTT
abundance: .; j_gene: TRBJ2-6; d_gene: .; v_gene: TRBV6-4; CDR3aa: CASSDDSSGANVLTF; CDR3nt: TGTGCCAGCAGCGACGACAGCTCTGGGGCCAACGTCCTGACTTTC
abundance: .; j_gene: TRBJ1-5; d_gene: TRBD1; v_gene: TRBV5-8; CDR3aa: CASSLNRGNSNQPQHF; CDR3nt: TGTGCCAGCAGCTTGAACAGGGGCAATAGCAATCAGCCCCAGCATTTT
abundance: .; j_gene: TRBJ1-2; d_gene: .; v_gene: TRBV27; CDR3aa: CASSLSPDYYGYTF; CDR3nt: TGTGCCAGCAGTTTATCCCCAGATTACTATGGCTACACCTTC
abundance: .; j_gene: TRBJ2-2; d_gene: TRBD1; v_gene: TRBV30; CDR3aa: CAWSADREFPGELFF; CDR3nt: TGTGCCTGGAGTGCGGACAGGGAGTTTCCCGGGGAGCTGTTTTTT
abundance: .; j_gene: TRBJ2-1; d_gene: .; v_gene: TRBV27; CDR3aa: CASSLLGVNYNEQFF; CDR3nt: TGTGCCAGCAGTTTATTAGGGGTAAACTACAATGAGCAGTTCTTC
abundance: .; j_gene: TRBJ2-1; d_gene: .; v_gene: TRBV9; CDR3aa: CASSVGDRWFF; CDR3nt: TGTGCCAGCAGCGTAGGAGACAGGTGGTTCTTC
abundance: .; j_gene: TRBJ1-6; d_gene: .; v_gene: TRBV7-9; CDR3aa: CASSSGSYSPLHF; CDR3nt: TGTGCCAGCAGCTCTGGCTCATATTCACCCCTCCACTTT
abundance: .; j_gene: TRBJ1-3; d_gene: .; v_gene: TRBV2; CDR3aa: CASRSGAAGNTIYF; CDR3nt: TGTGCCAGCAGGAGCGGCGCGGCTGGAAACACCATATATTTT
abundance: .; j_gene: TRBJ2-7; d_gene: .; v_gene: TRBV7-3; CDR3aa: CASSLDPGSYEQYF; CDR3nt: TGTGCCAGCAGCTTAGACCCGGGGTCCTACGAGCAGTACTTC
abundance: .; j_gene: TRBJ2-5; d_gene: .; v_gene: TRBV11-2; CDR3aa: CASSGFEGVKETQYF; CDR3nt: TGTGCCAGCAGCGGTTTTGAAGGGGTAAAGGAGACCCAGTACTTC
abundance: .; j_gene: TRBJ2-3; d_gene: .; v_gene: TRBV5-1; CDR3aa: CASSLGPGGDTQYF; CDR3nt: TGCGCCAGCAGCTTGGGGCCCGGGGGAGATACGCAGTATTTT
abundance: .; j_gene: TRBJ2-3; d_gene: TRBD2; v_gene: TRBV24-1; CDR3aa: CATSGGGADTQYF; CDR3nt: TGTGCCACCAGTGGGGGGGGTGCAGATACGCAGTATTTT
abundance: once; j_gene: TRBJ2-2; d_gene: .; v_gene: TRBV3-1/TRBV3-2; CDR3aa: CASKGVGTGELFF; CDR3nt: TGTGCCAGCAAGGGAGTAGGAACCGGGGAGCTGTTTTTT
abundance: .; j_gene: TRBJ1-4; d_gene: TRBD1; v_gene: TRBV7-7; CDR3aa: CASSLIGGRELFF; CDR3nt: TGTGCTAGCAGCTTGATAGGGGGCCGGGAACTGTTTTTT
abundance: .; j_gene: TRBJ2-4; d_gene: TRBD2; v_gene: TRBV4-1; CDR3aa: CASSQGSGRRLGNIQYF; CDR3nt: TGCGCCAGCAGCCAAGGGAGCGGGAGACGATTGGGGAACATTCAGTACTTC
abundance: .; j_gene: TRBJ1-4; d_gene: TRBD1; v_gene: TRBV4-1; CDR3aa: CASSQRQGYGEKLFF; CDR3nt: TGCGCCAGCAGCCAAAGACAGGGGTACGGTGAAAAACTGTTTTTT
abundance: .; j_gene: TRBJ2-3; d_gene: TRBD1; v_gene: TRBV5-6; CDR3aa: CASSRGQGADTQYF; CDR3nt: TGTGCCAGCAGCCGGGGACAGGGGGCGGATACGCAGTATTTT
abundance: .; j_gene: TRBJ2-1; d_gene: TRBD2; v_gene: TRBV7-2; CDR3aa: CASSFQRGGGDEQFF; CDR3nt: TGTGCCAGCAGCTTTCAGCGGGGGGGCGGAGATGAGCAGTTCTTC
abundance: .; j_gene: TRBJ2-3; d_gene: TRBD2; v_gene: TRBV11-2; CDR3aa: CASSLSGGGTDTQYF; CDR3nt: TGTGCCAGCAGCCTCAGCGGGGGCGGCACAGATACGCAGTATTTT
abundance: .; j_gene: TRBJ2-7; d_gene: TRBD2; v_gene: TRBV10-2; CDR3aa: CASTTGGLAGIYEQYF; CDR3nt: TGCGCCAGCACCACTGGAGGACTAGCGGGTATATACGAGCAGTACTTC
abundance: once; j_gene: TRBJ2-3; d_gene: .; v_gene: TRBV25-1; CDR3aa: CASCGWRRTDTQYF; CDR3nt: TGTGCCAGCTGCGGATGGCGTCGCACAGATACGCAGTATTTT
abundance: .; j_gene: TRBJ2-5; d_gene: TRBD2; v_gene: TRBV24-1; CDR3aa: CATSPNNGGGVETQYF; CDR3nt: TGTGCCACCAGTCCCAATAACGGGGGGGGCGTAGAGACCCAGTACTTC
abundance: .; j_gene: TRBJ2-3; d_gene: TRBD2; v_gene: TRBV7-8; CDR3aa: CASSLRPASGAASTDTQYF; CDR3nt: TGTGCCAGCAGCTTAAGGCCGGCTAGCGGGGCCGCAAGCACAGATACGCAGTATTTT
abundance: .; j_gene: TRBJ2-7; d_gene: TRBD2; v_gene: TRBV11-2; CDR3aa: CASSSGLAVTYEQYF; CDR3nt: TGTGCCAGCAGCTCGGGACTAGCGGTGACCTACGAGCAGTACTTC
abundance: .; j_gene: TRBJ2-1; d_gene: TRBD2; v_gene: TRBV10-2; CDR3aa: CASSDLASGPNEQFF; CDR3nt: TGCGCCAGCAGTGATTTGGCTAGCGGGCCCAATGAGCAGTTCTTC
abundance: .; j_gene: TRBJ1-4; d_gene: TRBD1; v_gene: TRBV4-2; CDR3aa: CASSQAETGDEKLFF; CDR3nt: TGTGCCAGCAGCCAAGCGGAGACAGGGGATGAAAAACTGTTTTTT
abundance: many; j_gene: TRBJ2-7; d_gene: TRBD1; v_gene: TRBV6-1; CDR3aa: CASSEEVAGGYEQYF; CDR3nt: TGTGCCAGCAGTGAAGAAGTAGCAGGGGGCTACGAGCAGTACTTC
abundance: once; j_gene: TRBJ1-4; d_gene: .; v_gene: TRBV3-1/TRBV3-2; CDR3aa: CASSQDGREKLFF; CDR3nt: TGTGCCAGCAGCCAAGATGGGAGAGAAAAACTGTTTTTT
abundance: .; j_gene: TRBJ2-1; d_gene: TRBD2; v_gene: TRBV5-4; CDR3aa: CASSSGLAGGPNEQFF; CDR3nt: TGTGCCAGCAGCTCAGGACTAGCGGGAGGGCCGAATGAGCAGTTCTTC
abundance: .; j_gene: TRBJ2-1; d_gene: .; v_gene: TRBV9; CDR3aa: CASSVEGLGWGSYNEQFF; CDR3nt: TGTGCCAGCAGCGTAGAGGGACTGGGTTGGGGTTCCTACAATGAGCAGTTCTTC
abundance: .; j_gene: TRBJ1-1; d_gene: .; v_gene: TRBV19; CDR3aa: CASISTGRNTEAFF; CDR3nt: TGTGCCAGTATCTCGACAGGCCGGAACACTGAAGCTTTCTTT
abundance: few; j_gene: TRBJ1-6; d_gene: TRBD1; v_gene: TRBV7-6; CDR3aa: CASSLDTGGNSPLHF; CDR3nt: TGTGCCAGCAGCTTAGATACAGGGGGCAATTCACCCCTCCACTTT
abundance: .; j_gene: TRBJ2-1; d_gene: TRBD2; v_gene: TRBV3-1/TRBV3-2; CDR3aa: CASSPSGGGAYNEQFF; CDR3nt: TGTGCCAGCAGCCCCTCGGGCGGGGGGGCCTACAATGAGCAGTTCTTC
abundance: few; j_gene: TRBJ2-2; d_gene: TRBD2; v_gene: TRBV6-4; CDR3aa: CAKKILAGVTTGELFF; CDR3nt: TGTGCCAAAAAAATCCTAGCGGGAGTGACCACCGGGGAGCTGTTTTTT
abundance: .; j_gene: TRBJ2-2; d_gene: .; v_gene: TRBV28; CDR3aa: CAHGLNTGELFF; CDR3nt: TGTGCCCATGGGCTCAACACCGGGGAGCTGTTTTTT
abundance: .; j_gene: TRBJ2-3; d_gene: TRBD2; v_gene: TRBV7-9; CDR3aa: CASSVSGRTSDTQYF; CDR3nt: TGTGCCAGCAGCGTAAGCGGGAGAACTTCAGATACGCAGTATTTT
abundance: once; j_gene: TRBJ2-2; d_gene: .; v_gene: TRBV5-5; CDR3aa: CASSLSGTPTGGELFF; CDR3nt: TGTGCCAGCAGCTTATCCGGGACACCAACGGGCGGGGAGCTGTTTTTT
abundance: .; j_gene: TRBJ2-4; d_gene: .; v_gene: TRBV7-2; CDR3aa: CASSLGGPPDIQYF; CDR3nt: TGTGCCAGCAGCTTAGGGGGGCCCCCCGACATTCAGTACTTC
abundance: .; j_gene: TRBJ2-5; d_gene: TRBD2; v_gene: TRBV4-2; CDR3aa: CASSQGTRGGETQYF; CDR3nt: TGTGCCAGCAGCCAAGGGACTAGAGGAGGAGAGACCCAGTACTTC
abundance: .; j_gene: TRBJ2-7; d_gene: TRBD2; v_gene: TRBV7-9; CDR3aa: CASSPLGRRSSYEQYF; CDR3nt: TGTGCCAGCAGCCCTCTCGGGAGGAGGAGCTCCTACGAGCAGTACTTC
abundance: .; j_gene: TRBJ2-4; d_gene: TRBD1; v_gene: TRBV7-3; CDR3aa: CASSLLGGAINIQYF; CDR3nt: TGTGCCAGCAGCTTATTAGGGGGCGCAATAAACATTCAGTACTTC
abundance: .; j_gene: TRBJ2-1; d_gene: TRBD2; v_gene: TRBV6-2/TRBV6-3; CDR3aa: CASSLTGTSGAQQFF; CDR3nt: TGTGCCAGCAGTCTAACGGGGACTAGCGGGGCGCAGCAGTTCTTC
abundance: .; j_gene: TRBJ2-7; d_gene: .; v_gene: TRBV6-4; CDR3aa: CASTPPSYYEQYF; CDR3nt: TGTGCCAGCACCCCTCCTTCTTACTACGAGCAGTACTTC